The present entry profiles one T cell receptor beta chain with its context. The data were obtained in a study of blood T cell repertoires in COVID-19. Study as a whole: Acute-phase and convalescent COVID-19 samples originated in the United States, Italy and Spain. T cells, B-cell-depleted T cells, or PBMCs supplied cDNA or gDNA.

The CDR3 runs to 15 residues. V was pared by 0 bases and J by 3 bases, with 11 bases between. Germline V gives CDR1 MGHRA, CDR2 YSYEKL. Profiling relied on immunoSEQ multiplex PCR, and the TCRdb table lists in-frame clones only, not all of them. The sample records roughly 69,000 clones, roughly 78% being singletons. The sequence derives from a man aged 55 to 70 with COVID-19, enrolled during active disease. The V and J genes are TRBV4-1 and TRBJ2-5; a weak D match, TRBD2 (6 bases). The sequenced material came from peripheral blood. Here the CDR3 reads CASSQDVSGEETQYF. The CDR3 DNA follows: TGCGCCAGCAGCCAAGATGTATCGGGAGAAGAGACCCAGTACTTC.